This T cell receptor beta chain was captured in a study of cytomegalovirus exposure and HLA in healthy donors. Study-wide findings and caveats: Further analysis was carried out later, and it showed several of the most significant clusters appearing linked to common viral pathogens.

Germline V gene data show CDR1 as LNHDA and CDR2 as SQIVND (reference sequence). The CDR3 extends over 16 amino acids. The V end was cut by 5 bases, the J end by 2 bases, with 16 bases between. Amplification used 60 Vbeta primers and 13 Jbeta primers. Clones were sequenced by immunoSEQ multiplex PCR, and TCRdb holds only the in-frame ones, with some missing. The sample includes fewer than 200,000 clones, roughly 80% of them seen just once. As concerns this clone: Antigen specificity is unknown.

The sequenced sample consisted of PBMCs. This sequence originates from a male donor in good health and CMV-seronegative. The chain combines TRBV19 with TRBJ1-3; TRBD1 is a possible D gene (5 bases). The CDR3 region is CASSDRTGTTGNTIYF. In nucleotides, the CDR3 is TGTGCCAGTAGTGACAGAACAGGTACCACTGGAAACACCATATATTTT.